These 17 T cell receptor beta chains came from one sample sequenced in a study of vaccination effects on CD4 cells after COVID-19. No antigen has been identified for these receptors. Antigen-specific CD4+ T cells were expanded with viral peptide pools in the ViraFEST assay before sequencing. Following a roughly eleven-day culture, CD4+ T cells were purified. Each vaccine recipient was nucleocapsid antibody negative and had no prior SARS-CoV-2 infection. Here immunoSEQ multiplex PCR was the method, and the copy in TCRdb shows in-frame clones only, minus some. The data show 20,000 to 25,000 clones, 65% to 80% seen once. The material sequenced was CD4+ T cells from PBMCs cultured with HCoV-NL63 spike peptides, taken before COVID-19 vaccination. The receptors were gathered from a human donor who received a COVID-19 vaccine.

This clone was found a few times. The chain uses TRBV20-1 and TRBJ2-1; D not certain. Germline assignment: CDR1 DFQATT and CDR2 SNEGSKA (reference sequence). V gave up 0 bases and J gave up 15 bases, with 12 bases separating them. There are 11 residues in the CDR3. The CDR3 region has the DNA TGCAGTGCTAGAGATGTGGGCATGGGGTTCTTC. Translating gives CSARDVGMGFF.

This chain joins TRBV5-1 and TRBJ2-3, with unresolved D. The V gene's germline CDR1 is SGHRS and CDR2 YFSETQ. V lost 2 bases to trimming and J lost 4 bases, with 11 bases between them. There are 14 residues in the CDR3. CDR3 sequence: CASSFAVPADTQYF. As DNA, the CDR3 is TGCGCCAGCAGCTTCGCGGTCCCCGCAGATACGCAGTATTTT.

The chain has TRBV9 and TRBJ1-1; TRBD1 matches 7 bases. CDR3 size: 13 residues. Germline lookup yields CDR1 SGDLS and CDR2 YYNGEE. V lost 5 bases to trimming and J lost 0 bases; unmatched junction nucleotides: 1. CDR3 DNA sequence: TGTGCCAGCAGAGGACAGGTGAACACTGAAGCTTTCTTT. Translation: CASRGQVNTEAFF.

The chain couples TRBV30 to TRBJ2-5; D possibly corresponds to TRBD2 (5 bases). Germline V gene lookup returns CDR1 GTSNPN and CDR2 SVGIG (reference sequence). The CDR3 has 13 amino acids. Between the trimmed V and J ends, which lost 3 bases and 2 bases, there was a span of 10 bases. CDR3 loop: CAWSLRRQETQYF. CDR3 nucleotides: TGTGCCTGGAGCCTCCGGAGGCAAGAGACCCAGTACTTC.

The chain is built from TRBV4-1 and TRBJ2-7; perhaps TRBD1 as D (6 bases). Trimming removed 6 bases at V and 0 bases at J, with 15 bases between. CDR1 is MGHRA and CDR2 is YSYEKL in the germline V gene. The CDR3 is made up of 15 amino acids. The DNA of the CDR3 is TGCGCCAGCAGTCGTGAGGCAGGGGACTCCTACGAGCAGTACTTC. Amino acids: CASSREAGDSYEQYF.

V is TRBV13 and J is TRBJ2-1; D may be TRBD1 or TRBD2 (5 bases each). Trimming pared 6 bases from V and 6 bases from J, leaving 18 bases between. CDR1 PRHDT and CDR2 FYEKMQ come from the germline V gene (reference sequence). The CDR3 contains 15 residues. The CDR3 spells CASRTPPPGPNEQFF. CDR3 sequence (DNA): TGTGCCAGCAGAACCCCCCCTCCGGGGCCCAATGAGCAGTTCTTC.

The chain combines TRBV5-1 with TRBJ2-7; D unresolved. V lost 0 bases to trimming and J lost 4 bases, with 17 bases between them. The germline CDR1 and CDR2 sequences are SGHRS and YFSETQ. The CDR3 covers 16 residues. This CDR3 is CASSLGTRSLRYEQYF. In DNA, the CDR3 is TGCGCCAGCAGCTTGGGGACCCGATCCCTGCGATACGAGCAGTACTTC.

This clone was detected a few times. V is TRBV5-1 and J is TRBJ1-5; possible D gene TRBD1, 5 bases. Germline CDR1 and CDR2: SGHRS and YFSETQ. The CDR3 length is 13 residues. Deletions cut 4 bases from V and 4 bases from J, with 9 bases between. CDR3 DNA: TGCGCCAGCAGCCCGGGGGAGAATCAGCCCCAGCATTTT. Translating gives CASSPGENQPQHF.

This chain joins TRBV5-6 and TRBJ1-5, with D possibly matching TRBD1 (5 bases). Looked up from germline, CDR1 is SGHDT and CDR2 is YYEEEE. The length of the CDR3 is 14 residues. V lost 0 bases, J lost 3 bases, and 7 bases lay in between. CDR3 amino acids: CASSLGGVNQPQHF. In DNA form, the CDR3 reads TGTGCCAGCAGCTTGGGAGGGGTCAATCAGCCCCAGCATTTT.

The gene calls are TRBV3-1 (or the pseudogene TRBV3-2) and TRBJ1-6, with D perhaps TRBD1 (5 bases). The CDR3 sequence is 15 residues long. Between the trimmed V and J ends, which lost 3 bases and 7 bases, there was a span of 13 bases. Germline values: CDR1 LGHDT, CDR2 YNNKEL (reference sequence). CDR3: CASSHAGSSNSPLHF. The CDR3 coding sequence is TGTGCCAGCAGCCACGCAGGGAGCAGCAATTCACCCCTCCACTTT.

The genes are TRBV5-1 and TRBJ2-2; D is perhaps TRBD1 or TRBD2 (6 bases each). There are 15 residues in the CDR3. The germline V gene encodes CDR1 SGHRS and CDR2 YFSETQ. Trimming removed 0 bases from V and 7 bases from J, with 13 bases in between. For the CDR3, the DNA is TGCGCCAGCAGCTTGGGGACAGTGCGGGGCGGGGAGCTGTTTTTT. Its protein product is CASSLGTVRGGELFF. Full variable domain (rest looked up from reference TRBV5-1 and TRBJ2-2): KAGVTQTPRYLIKTRGQQVTLSCSPISGHRSVSWYQQTPGQGLQFLFEYFSETQRNKGNFPGRFSGRQFSNSRSEMNVSTLELGDSALYLCASSLGTVRGGELFFGEGSRLTVL.

V usage is TRBV5-1 and J usage is TRBJ2-6, with a possible D match to TRBD1 (6 bases). CDR1 and CDR2 (germline): SGHRS, YFSETQ. V lost 0 bases and J lost 0, with 13 bases in between. CDR3 size: 18 residues. The CDR3 here is CASSLGWQGSSGANVLTF. In DNA form, the CDR3 reads TGCGCCAGCAGCTTGGGTTGGCAGGGGAGCTCTGGGGCCAACGTCCTGACTTTC.

The chain employs TRBV19 and TRBJ1-5; 7 nucleotides align to TRBD1. V trimming: 7 bases; J trimming: 4 bases; junction bases outside the gene matches: 10. This CDR3 contains 15 residues. CDR1 and CDR2 from the germline V gene are LNHDA and SQIVND (reference sequence). The CDR3 reads CASTLRQGTNQPQHF. CDR3 sequence (DNA): TGTGCCAGTACCCTCCGACAGGGTACTAATCAGCCCCAGCATTTT.

The chain recombines TRBV18 with TRBJ1-6; 7 bases align to TRBD1. V dropped 3 bases and J dropped 9; count of bases not matched to a gene: 8. From germline, CDR1 is KGHSH and CDR2 LQKENI. The CDR3 runs to 15 residues. The DNA of the CDR3 is TGTGCCAGCTCACCGGAAGACAGGGCGCCTTCACCCCTCCACTTT. Translated, it gives CASSPEDRAPSPLHF.

The CDR3 reads CASSLGQAPGNTEAFF. In DNA form, the CDR3 reads TGCGCCAGCAGCTTGGGTCAGGCCCCTGGGAACACTGAAGCTTTCTTT. The chain joins TRBV5-1 to TRBJ1-1; D is uncertain. Trimming took off 0 bases at V and 1 base at J, with 13 bases between the two ends. The CDR3 runs 16 residues. Germline CDR1 is SGHRS and CDR2 is YFSETQ.

The rearrangement joins TRBV11-3 to TRBJ1-3; D remains ambiguous. With 1 base removed from V and 9 bases from J, the gap between germline ends came to 16 bases. This CDR3 comprises 15 residues. From germline, CDR1 is SGHNT and CDR2 YENEEA. The DNA of the CDR3 is TGTGCCAGCAGCTTAGGTCAGGCGACCGGCGGCACCATATATTTT. It is translated as CASSLGQATGGTIYF.

The V and J genes are TRBV18 and TRBJ1-5, with 7 nucleotides matching TRBD1. V lost 6 bases, J lost 1 base, and 6 bases stayed unmatched. Germline V gene data show CDR1 as KGHSH and CDR2 as LQKENI. The CDR3 covers 15 residues. The CDR3 loop reads CASSMDRQSNQPQHF. In DNA, the CDR3 is TGTGCCAGCTCCATGGACAGGCAAAGCAATCAGCCCCAGCATTTT.